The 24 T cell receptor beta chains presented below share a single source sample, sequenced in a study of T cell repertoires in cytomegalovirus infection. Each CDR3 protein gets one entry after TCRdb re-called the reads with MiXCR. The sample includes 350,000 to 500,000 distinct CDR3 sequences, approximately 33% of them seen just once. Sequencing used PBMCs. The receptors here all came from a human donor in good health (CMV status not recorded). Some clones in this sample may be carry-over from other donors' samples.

The CDR3 region has the DNA TGTGCCAGCAGTTTGGTGCAAGGGATGGGCACCGGGGAGCTGTTTTTT. The encoded protein is CASSLVQGMGTGELFF. V and J are TRBV12-3 or TRBV12-4 and TRBJ2-2, with D uncertain. V was shortened by 3 bases and J by 4 bases, with 15 bases between the two germline ends. The CDR3 has 16 residues.

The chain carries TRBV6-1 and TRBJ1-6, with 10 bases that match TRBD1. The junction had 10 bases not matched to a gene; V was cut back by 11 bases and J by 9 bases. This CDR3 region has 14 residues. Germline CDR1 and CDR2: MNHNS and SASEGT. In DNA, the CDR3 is TGTGCCTCAAACCGGGACAGGGGTGGTTCACCCCTCCACTTT. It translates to CASNRDRGGSPLHF.

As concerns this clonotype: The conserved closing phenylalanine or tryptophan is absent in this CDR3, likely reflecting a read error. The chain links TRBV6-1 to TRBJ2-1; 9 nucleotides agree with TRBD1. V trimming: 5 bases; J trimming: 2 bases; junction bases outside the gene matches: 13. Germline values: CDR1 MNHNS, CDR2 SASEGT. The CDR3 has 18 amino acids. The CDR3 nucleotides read TGTGCCAGCAGTTACGGTCCAGCCGGGACAGGGCCCTACAATGAGCAGTTCTTA. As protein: CASSYGPAGTGPYNEQFL.

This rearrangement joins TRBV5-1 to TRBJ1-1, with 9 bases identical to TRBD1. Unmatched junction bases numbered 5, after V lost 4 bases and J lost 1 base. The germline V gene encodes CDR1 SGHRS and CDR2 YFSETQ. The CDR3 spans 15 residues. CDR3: CASSNPTGGNTEAFF. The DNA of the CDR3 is TGCGCCAGCAGCAATCCGACAGGGGGGAACACTGAAGCTTTCTTT.

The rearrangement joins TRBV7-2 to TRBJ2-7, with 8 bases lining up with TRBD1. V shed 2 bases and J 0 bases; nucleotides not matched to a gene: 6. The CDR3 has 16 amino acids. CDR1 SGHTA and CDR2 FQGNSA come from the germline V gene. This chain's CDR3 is CASSLHRDRSSYEQYF. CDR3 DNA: TGTGCCAGCAGCTTACACCGGGACAGGAGCTCCTACGAGCAGTACTTC.

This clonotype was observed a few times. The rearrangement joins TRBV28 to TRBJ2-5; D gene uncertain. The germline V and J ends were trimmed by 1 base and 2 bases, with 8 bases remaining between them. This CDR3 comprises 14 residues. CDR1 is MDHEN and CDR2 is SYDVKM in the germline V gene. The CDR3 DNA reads TGTGCCAGCAGTTTATCGTCCCCACAAGAGACCCAGTACTTC. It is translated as CASSLSSPQETQYF.

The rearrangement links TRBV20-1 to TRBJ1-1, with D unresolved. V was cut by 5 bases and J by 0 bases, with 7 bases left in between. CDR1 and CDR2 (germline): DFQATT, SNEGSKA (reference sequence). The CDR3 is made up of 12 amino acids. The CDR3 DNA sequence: TGCAGTGCTTTAACAGTGAACACTGAAGCTTTCTTT. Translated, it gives CSALTVNTEAFF.

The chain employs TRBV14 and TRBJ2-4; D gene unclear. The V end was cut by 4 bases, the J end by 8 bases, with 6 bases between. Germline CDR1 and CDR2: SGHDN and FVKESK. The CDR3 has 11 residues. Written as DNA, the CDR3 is TGTGCCAGCAGCCGGGGATACATTCAGTACTTC. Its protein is CASSRGYIQYF. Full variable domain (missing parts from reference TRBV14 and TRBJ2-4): EAGVTQFPSHSVIEKGQTVTLRCDPISGHDNLYWYRRVMGKEIKFLLHFVKESKQDESGMPNNRFLAERTGGTYSTLKVQPAELEDSGVYFCASSRGYIQYFGAGTRLSVL.

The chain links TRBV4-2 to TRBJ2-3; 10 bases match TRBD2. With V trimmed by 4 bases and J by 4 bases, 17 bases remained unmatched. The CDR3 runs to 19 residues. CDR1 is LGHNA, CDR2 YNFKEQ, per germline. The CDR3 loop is CASSLDGGLATPLSDTQYF. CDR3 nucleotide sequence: TGTGCCAGCAGCCTTGACGGGGGACTAGCGACACCCCTGTCAGATACGCAGTATTTT.

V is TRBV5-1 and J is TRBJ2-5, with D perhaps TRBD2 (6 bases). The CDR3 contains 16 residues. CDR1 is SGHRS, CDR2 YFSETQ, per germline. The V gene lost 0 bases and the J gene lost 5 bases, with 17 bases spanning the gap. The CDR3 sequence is CASSLEGTGSWETQYF. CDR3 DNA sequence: TGCGCCAGCAGCTTGGAAGGGACTGGGAGTTGGGAGACCCAGTACTTC.

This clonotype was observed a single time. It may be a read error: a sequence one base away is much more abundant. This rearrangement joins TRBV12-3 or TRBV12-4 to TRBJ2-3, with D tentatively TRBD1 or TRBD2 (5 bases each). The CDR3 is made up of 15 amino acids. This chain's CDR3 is CASRLIEGQGDTQYF. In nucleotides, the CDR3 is TGTGCCAGCCGTTTAATTGAGGGGCAGGGAGATACGCAGTATTTT.

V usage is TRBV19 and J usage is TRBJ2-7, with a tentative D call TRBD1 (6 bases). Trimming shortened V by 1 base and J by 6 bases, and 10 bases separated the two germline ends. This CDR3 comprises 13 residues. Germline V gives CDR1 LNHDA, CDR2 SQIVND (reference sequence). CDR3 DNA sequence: TGTGCCAGTAGTATAGGACTGGGGGCCGAGCAGTACTTC. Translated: CASSIGLGAEQYF.

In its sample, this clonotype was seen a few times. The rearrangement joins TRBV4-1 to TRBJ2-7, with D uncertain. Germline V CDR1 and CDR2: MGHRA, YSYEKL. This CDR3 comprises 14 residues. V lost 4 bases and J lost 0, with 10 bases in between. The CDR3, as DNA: TGCGCCAGCAGCCCCTGGTCGAGCTCCTACGAGCAGTACTTC. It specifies CASSPWSSSYEQYF.

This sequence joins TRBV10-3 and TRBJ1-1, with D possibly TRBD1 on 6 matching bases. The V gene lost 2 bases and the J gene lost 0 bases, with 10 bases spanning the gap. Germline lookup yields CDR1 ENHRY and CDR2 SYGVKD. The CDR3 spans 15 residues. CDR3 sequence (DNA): TGTGCCATCAGTGAGAGTACAGGGTTGAACACTGAAGCTTTCTTT. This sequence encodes CAISESTGLNTEAFF.

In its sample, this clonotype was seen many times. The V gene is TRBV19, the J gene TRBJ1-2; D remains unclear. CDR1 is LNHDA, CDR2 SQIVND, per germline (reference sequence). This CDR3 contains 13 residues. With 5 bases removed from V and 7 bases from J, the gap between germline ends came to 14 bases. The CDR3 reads CASSLASAGGYTF. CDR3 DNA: TGTGCCAGTAGTCTCGCCTCCGCCGGTGGCTACACCTTC.

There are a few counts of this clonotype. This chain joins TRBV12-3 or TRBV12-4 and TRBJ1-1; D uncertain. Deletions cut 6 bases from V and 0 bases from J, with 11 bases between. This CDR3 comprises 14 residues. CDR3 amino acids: CASSPVRMNTEAFF. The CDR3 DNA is TGTGCCAGCAGCCCCGTTCGGATGAACACTGAAGCTTTCTTT.

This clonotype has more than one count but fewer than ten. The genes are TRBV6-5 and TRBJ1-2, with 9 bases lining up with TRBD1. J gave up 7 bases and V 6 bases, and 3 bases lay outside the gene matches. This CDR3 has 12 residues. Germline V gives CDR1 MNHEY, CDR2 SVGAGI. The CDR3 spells CASRDRGPGYTF. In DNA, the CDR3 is TGTGCCAGCAGGGACAGGGGCCCTGGCTACACCTTC.

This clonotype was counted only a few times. Here the CDR3 reads CASSLSPDSYEQYF. In nucleotides, the CDR3 is TGTGCCAGCAGTTTATCACCGGACTCCTACGAGCAGTACTTC. The genes are TRBV27 and TRBJ2-7, with unresolved D. The V end lost 0 bases, the J end lost 0 bases, and 6 bases lay between the germline ends. Germline lookup yields CDR1 MNHEY and CDR2 SMNVEV (reference sequence). The CDR3 is 14 amino acids.

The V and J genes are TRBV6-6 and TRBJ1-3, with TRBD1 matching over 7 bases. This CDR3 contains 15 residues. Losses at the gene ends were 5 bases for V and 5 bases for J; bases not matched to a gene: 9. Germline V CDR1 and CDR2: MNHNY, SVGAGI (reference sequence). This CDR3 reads CASSGQKGQRNTIYF. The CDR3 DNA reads TGTGCCAGCAGTGGACAGAAGGGACAGCGAAACACCATATATTTT.

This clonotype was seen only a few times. The CDR3 nucleotides are TGCAGTGCTAAGCGGGACGGGAGCATAAATGAAAAACTGTTTTTT. Its translation is CSAKRDGSINEKLFF. The rearrangement links TRBV20-1 to TRBJ1-4, with a possible D match to TRBD1 (5 bases). The CDR3 is made up of 15 amino acids. In germline, CDR1 is DFQATT, CDR2 SNEGSKA (reference sequence). V was cut by 4 bases and J by 5 bases, with 17 bases left in between.

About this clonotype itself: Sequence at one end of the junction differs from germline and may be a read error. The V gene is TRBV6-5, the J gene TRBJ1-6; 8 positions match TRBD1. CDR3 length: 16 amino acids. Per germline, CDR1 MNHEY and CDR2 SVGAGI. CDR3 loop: CASSYGQGGVDSPLHF. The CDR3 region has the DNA TGTGCCAGCAGCTACGGACAGGGAGGTGTAGATTCCCCCCTCCACTTT.

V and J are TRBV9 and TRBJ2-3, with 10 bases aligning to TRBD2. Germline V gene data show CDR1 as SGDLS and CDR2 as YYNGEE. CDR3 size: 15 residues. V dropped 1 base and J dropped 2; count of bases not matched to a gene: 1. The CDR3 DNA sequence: TGTGCCAGCAGCGTACTAGCGGGGGACACAGATACGCAGTATTTT. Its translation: CASSVLAGDTDTQYF.

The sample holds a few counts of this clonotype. CDR3: CASSSRDSLREQYF. The CDR3 nucleotides are TGTGCCAGCAGCTCCCGGGACAGCCTACGGGAGCAGTACTTC. The V call is TRBV7-6, the J call TRBJ2-7; 7 nucleotides line up with TRBD1. This CDR3 spans 14 amino acids. V trimming: 4 bases; J trimming: 7 bases; junction bases outside the gene matches: 10. Germline CDR1 and CDR2: SGHVS and FNYEAQ.

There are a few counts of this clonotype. For the CDR3, the DNA is TGTGCCAGCAGTTTCCCAGGTCCAAGTTACGAGCAGTACTTC. Translation: CASSFPGPSYEQYF. The chain links TRBV12-3 or TRBV12-4 to TRBJ2-7, with unresolved D. CDR3 length: 14 residues. The germline V and J ends were trimmed by 3 bases and 4 bases, with 13 bases remaining between them.